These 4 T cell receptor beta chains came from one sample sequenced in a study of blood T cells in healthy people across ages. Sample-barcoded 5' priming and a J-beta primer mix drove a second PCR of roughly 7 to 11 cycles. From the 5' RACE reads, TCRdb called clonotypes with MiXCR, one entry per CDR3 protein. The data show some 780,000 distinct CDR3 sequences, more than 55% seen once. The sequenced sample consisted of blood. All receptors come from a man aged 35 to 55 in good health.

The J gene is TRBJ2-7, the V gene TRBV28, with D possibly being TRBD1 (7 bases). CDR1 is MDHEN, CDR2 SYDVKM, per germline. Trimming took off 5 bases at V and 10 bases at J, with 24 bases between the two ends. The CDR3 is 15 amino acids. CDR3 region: CASSPIQGLGEAQYF. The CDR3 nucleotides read TGTGCCAGCAGTCCGATACAGGGGCTCGGGGAGGCCCAGTACTTC. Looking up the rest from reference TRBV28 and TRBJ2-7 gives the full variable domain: DVKVTQSSRYLVKRTGEKVFLECVQDMDHENMFWYRQDPGLGLRLIYFSYDVKMKEKGDIPEGYSVSREKKERFSLILESASTNQTSMYLCASSPIQGLGEAQYFGPGTRLTVT.

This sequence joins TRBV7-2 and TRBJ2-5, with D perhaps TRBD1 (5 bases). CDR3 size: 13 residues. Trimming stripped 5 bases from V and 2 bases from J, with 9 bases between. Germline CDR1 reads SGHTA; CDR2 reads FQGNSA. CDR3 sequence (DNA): TGTGCCAGCAGCCCTTACAGGCAAGAGACCCAGTACTTC. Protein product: CASSPYRQETQYF.

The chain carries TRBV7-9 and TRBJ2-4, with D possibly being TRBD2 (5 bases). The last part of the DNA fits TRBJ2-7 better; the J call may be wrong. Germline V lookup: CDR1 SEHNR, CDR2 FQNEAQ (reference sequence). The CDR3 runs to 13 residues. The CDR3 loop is CASRNTGYVEQYF. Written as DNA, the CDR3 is TGTGCCAGCAGGAACACGGGGTATGTCGAGCAGTACTTC.

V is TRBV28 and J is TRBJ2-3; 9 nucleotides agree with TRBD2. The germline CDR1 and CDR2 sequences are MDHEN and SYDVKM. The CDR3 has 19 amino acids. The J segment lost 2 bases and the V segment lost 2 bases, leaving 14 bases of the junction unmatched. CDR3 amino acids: CASSLRLAGPRRPTDTQYF. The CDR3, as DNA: TGTGCCAGCAGTTTACGGCTAGCGGGGCCCCGACGGCCCACAGATACGCAGTATTTT. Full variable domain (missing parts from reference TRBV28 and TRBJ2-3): DVKVTQSSRYLVKRTGEKVFLECVQDMDHENMFWYRQDPGLGLRLIYFSYDVKMKEKGDIPEGYSVSREKKERFSLILESASTNQTSMYLCASSLRLAGPRRPTDTQYFGPGTRLTVL.